A single TCR beta chain is shown here with its context. Antigen specificity is unknown. This entry comes from a study of cytomegalovirus exposure and HLA in healthy donors. Primers included in the PCR were 60 Vbeta and 13 Jbeta primers. Clones were sequenced by immunoSEQ multiplex PCR, and TCRdb holds only the in-frame ones, with some missing. Of roughly 150,000 clones listed, 76% are singletons. This CDR3 comprises 17 residues. Germline V gene lookup returns CDR1 LGHNA and CDR2 YNFKEQ. V dropped 2 bases and J dropped 0 bases, with 17 bases sitting between them. Study conclusions and caveats: Most observed TCR sequences were rare, whereas some public TCRs were detected in many donors. A prior analysis recorded that most TCR beta V segments were productive about 87% or about 30% of the time.

V is TRBV4-2 and J is TRBJ2-7, with D possibly being TRBD2 (5 bases). This sequence was found in a male donor in good health and CMV-seronegative. Sequencing input: PBMCs. This CDR3 reads CASSQTPSPLSSYEQYF. The CDR3, as DNA: TGTGCCAGCAGCCAAACACCTAGCCCTCTGAGCTCCTACGAGCAGTACTTC.